Listed here are 2 T cell receptor beta chains from one sample, sequenced in a study of blood T cell repertoires in COVID-19 (dated by TCRdb to about 2020). Library creation used the immunoSEQ multiplex PCR assay. The source is immuneACCESS, and TCRdb retained only in-frame sequences with V and J called. Part of the clones is not carried over; for the studies checked, unresolved V genes explain less than half of this, and the remainder is unexplained. The sample table holds approximately 240,000 clones, of which 83% were seen once. The ten largest clones take up around 5.2% of the sample. Sequenced: peripheral blood. These receptors were obtained from a human donor in a cohort sampled during active COVID-19.

The chain links TRBV12-5 to TRBJ1-1; D is unresolved. V shed 3 bases and J shed 0 bases, with 11 bases lying between them. Germline V gene lookup returns CDR1 LGHNT and CDR2 FRNRAP. CDR3 size: 15 residues. The CDR3 spells CASGLAGLVNTEAFF. The CDR3 DNA is TGTGCTAGTGGTTTAGCGGGCCTTGTGAACACTGAAGCTTTCTTT.

This clone was found once. The rearrangement uses TRBV9 and TRBJ2-1; 10 bases map to TRBD2. Unmatched junction bases numbered 8, after V lost 1 base and J lost 10 bases. The length of the CDR3 is 15 residues. The germline gives CDR1 SGDLS, CDR2 YYNGEE. This chain's CDR3 is CASSVLSGRGVEQFF. CDR3 sequence (DNA): TGTGCCAGCAGCGTATTAAGCGGGAGGGGGGTGGAGCAGTTCTTC. The full variable domain, in which reference TRBV9 and TRBJ2-1 provide the parts outside the CDR3, is DSGVTQTPKHLITATGQRVTLRCSPRSGDLSVYWYQQSLDQGLQFLIQYYNGEERAKGNILERFSAQQFPDLHSELNLSSLELGDSALYFCASSVLSGRGVEQFFGPGTRLTVL.